One T cell receptor (beta chain) is described in this entry. Produced via immunoSEQ multiplex PCR; TCRdb's table is partial and in-frame only. The table shows about 73,000 clones, with roughly 83% occurring only once. V lost 0 bases and J lost 0, with 12 bases in between. The CDR3 totals 17 residues. Germline V gene data show CDR1 as ENHRY and CDR2 as SYGVKD. The data derive from a study of blood T cell repertoires in COVID-19. Study in general: Collection of acute and convalescent COVID-19 samples took place in the United States, Italy and Spain.

The V and J genes are TRBV10-3 and TRBJ1-3; TRBD1 might be the D (5 bases). The specimen was peripheral blood. This TCR derives from a woman aged 55 to 70 with acute or convalescent COVID-19. CDR3 nucleotide sequence: TGTGCCATCAGTGAGTCGGTCTGGGGCGTCTCTGGAAACACCATATATTTT. Translation gives CAISESVWGVSGNTIYF.